The 16 T cell receptor beta chains below were found in one sample sequenced in a study of cytomegalovirus exposure and HLA in healthy donors. Use of 60 Vbeta and 13 Jbeta primers characterized the PCR. Here immunoSEQ multiplex PCR was the method, and the copy in TCRdb shows in-frame clones only, minus some. The sample records 65,000 to 75,000 clones, around 81% being singletons. Sequencing was performed on PBMCs. The receptors shown here come from a man aged 45-60 years in good health and CMV-seronegative.

This clone was found a few times. The genes are TRBV25-1 and TRBJ1-4; tentative D call: TRBD1 (6 bases). The CDR3 spans 16 residues. Trimming pared 6 bases from V and 6 bases from J, leaving 20 bases between. The germline gives CDR1 MGHDK, CDR2 SYGVNS. The CDR3 coding sequence is TGTGCCAGCAGCTCATTCATACAGGGTATGGATGAAAAACTGTTTTTT. Translated: CASSSFIQGMDEKLFF.

The rearrangement joins TRBV30 to TRBJ1-5; 8 positions agree with TRBD1. Germline CDR1 is GTSNPN and CDR2 is SVGIG (reference sequence). V gave up 2 bases and J gave up 6 bases; unmatched junction bases: 9. This CDR3 contains 15 residues. CDR3 DNA: TGTGCCTGGAGTATAGGACAGGGTGTTTTTCAGCCCCAGCATTTT. Amino acid sequence: CAWSIGQGVFQPQHF. Supplemented by reference TRBV30 and TRBJ1-5, the full variable domain reads SQTIHQWPATLVQPVGSPLSLECTVEGTSNPNLYWYRQAAGRGLQLLFYSVGIGQISSEVPQNLSASRPQDRQFILSSKKLLLSDSGFYLCAWSIGQGVFQPQHFGDGTRLSIL.

This clone was picked up a small number of times. This chain uses TRBV6-5 with TRBJ1-1; tentatively, D is TRBD1 (6 bases). The CDR3 has 13 amino acids. Germline-derived CDR1 and CDR2 are MNHEY and SVGAGI. The V end was cut by 4 bases, the J end by 5 bases, with 11 bases between. In nucleotides, the CDR3 is TGTGCCAGCAGTTTGAGGGGGGGGACTGAAGCTTTCTTT. Protein sequence: CASSLRGGTEAFF.

The chain uses TRBV10-2 and TRBJ2-7; TRBD1 might be the D (5 bases). Trimming pared 6 bases from V and 0 bases from J, leaving 6 bases between. CDR1 and CDR2 (germline): WSHSY, SAAADI. CDR3 size: 12 residues. The CDR3 here is CASRGDSYEQYF. The CDR3 DNA sequence: TGCGCCAGCAGAGGGGACTCCTACGAGCAGTACTTC.

The chain links TRBV19 to TRBJ2-5; TRBD2 matches at 12 bases. CDR1 is LNHDA, CDR2 SQIVND, per germline (reference sequence). The CDR3 contains 14 residues. The J segment lost 5 bases and the V segment lost 6 bases, leaving 4 bases of the junction unmatched. CDR3 bases: TGTGCCAGTAGACTAGCGGGGGGAATGGAGACCCAGTACTTC. It is translated as CASRLAGGMETQYF. Full variable domain (remainder filled in from reference TRBV19 and TRBJ2-5): DGGITQSPKYLFRKEGQNVTLSCEQNLNHDAMYWYRQDPGQGLRLIYYSQIVNDFQKGDIAEGYSVSREKKESFPLTVTSAQKNPTAFYLCASRLAGGMETQYFGPGTRLLVL.

A single count supports this clone. The J gene is TRBJ2-1, the V gene TRBV30, with D perhaps TRBD2 (6 bases). The length of the CDR3 is 14 residues. V lost 1 base, J lost 6 bases, and 13 bases lay in between. Germline CDR1 reads GTSNPN; CDR2 reads SVGIG (reference sequence). The CDR3: CAWSAGGPSNEQFF. As DNA, the CDR3 is TGTGCCTGGAGTGCCGGAGGGCCCTCCAATGAGCAGTTCTTC.

J is TRBJ1-1 and V is TRBV5-1; TRBD1 agrees at 8 bases. The trim removed 0 bases at V and 3 bases at J, leaving 4 bases unmatched. CDR3 length: 15 residues. Germline lookup yields CDR1 SGHRS and CDR2 YFSETQ. CDR3 sequence: CASSLAGGDDTEAFF. Written as DNA, the CDR3 is TGCGCCAGCAGCTTGGCAGGGGGCGACGACACTGAAGCTTTCTTT. Filled out from reference TRBV5-1 and TRBJ1-1, the complete variable domain reads KAGVTQTPRYLIKTRGQQVTLSCSPISGHRSVSWYQQTPGQGLQFLFEYFSETQRNKGNFPGRFSGRQFSNSRSEMNVSTLELGDSALYLCASSLAGGDDTEAFFGQGTRLTVV.

J is TRBJ1-2 and V is TRBV14, with 8 bases matching TRBD1. The CDR3 is 17 amino acids. Trimming cost V 0 bases and J 4 bases; bases outside gene matches: 10. Per the germline V gene, CDR1 is SGHDN and CDR2 is FVKESK. The CDR3 nucleotides read TGTGCCAGCAGCCAAGATCGAGTGAGACAGGGGATCTATGGCTACACCTTC. As protein: CASSQDRVRQGIYGYTF.

The rearrangement joins TRBV29-1 to TRBJ2-1; 7 bases fit TRBD2. Germline-derived CDR1 and CDR2 are SQVTM and ANQGSEA. V was pared by 6 bases and J by 6 bases, with 5 bases of the junction left unmatched. This CDR3 contains 12 residues. This chain's CDR3 is CSVGGLGNEQFF. For the CDR3, the DNA is TGCAGCGTGGGAGGACTAGGCAATGAGCAGTTCTTC.

The J gene is TRBJ1-1, the V gene TRBV7-9; the D gene is possibly TRBD1 (6 bases). The V end lost 1 base, the J end lost 14 bases, and 11 bases lay between the germline ends. CDR1 and CDR2 (germline): SEHNR, FQNEAQ (reference sequence). The CDR3 has 11 amino acids. In nucleotides, the CDR3 is TGTGCCAGCAGCTTAGAGTACACAGGGTTCTTT. Residues: CASSLEYTGFF.

With regard to this clone: The conserved closing phenylalanine or tryptophan is absent in this CDR3, likely reflecting a read error. The chain combines TRBV7-2 with TRBJ2-3; perhaps TRBD1 as D (6 bases). The germline gives CDR1 SGHTA, CDR2 FQGNSA. The V gene lost 5 bases and the J gene lost 0 bases, with 21 bases spanning the gap. The CDR3 has 18 residues. The CDR3 nucleotides are TGTGCCAGCAGCCCTAGAAGGGAACAGGGCGGGAGCACAGATACGCAGTATGTT. It yields the protein CASSPRREQGGSTDTQYV.

This clone was detected only once. This chain links TRBV7-9 with TRBJ2-5; tentatively, D is TRBD2 (5 bases). The end of the DNA is better explained by TRBJ2-7, so the J call may be wrong. CDR3 length: 14 residues. The germline V gene encodes CDR1 SEHNR and CDR2 FQNEAQ (reference sequence). The CDR3 protein is CASSPRTGPYEQYF. CDR3 DNA: TGTGCCAGCAGCCCCCGGACTGGGCCCTACGAGCAGTACTTC.

This chain uses TRBV6-5 with TRBJ2-2, with D possibly matching TRBD1 (5 bases). This CDR3 spans 14 amino acids. V dropped 5 bases and J dropped 3 bases, with 10 bases sitting between them. Germline V lookup: CDR1 MNHEY, CDR2 SVGAGI. CDR3 sequence (DNA): TGTGCCAGCAGTAGGGGTAGGGACACCGGGGAGCTGTTTTTT. It is translated as CASSRGRDTGELFF.

The rearrangement joins TRBV13 to TRBJ2-5, with 13 bases that match TRBD2. Germline loops: CDR1 PRHDT, CDR2 FYEKMQ (reference sequence). This CDR3 is built from 15 residues. The trim removed 4 bases at V and 2 bases at J, leaving 1 base unmatched. The CDR3 region is CASSSTSGGQETQYF. Written as DNA, the CDR3 is TGTGCCAGCAGCTCGACTAGCGGGGGGCAAGAGACCCAGTACTTC.

The V gene is TRBV10-3, the J gene TRBJ1-2, with a tentative D call TRBD1 (6 bases). In germline, CDR1 is ENHRY, CDR2 SYGVKD. V shed 4 bases and J shed 6 bases, with 12 bases lying between them. This CDR3 is built from 13 residues. The CDR3, as DNA: TGTGCCATCAGTGGGACAGCGGGGGATGGCTACACCTTC. It translates to CAISGTAGDGYTF.

This chain uses TRBV15 with TRBJ1-2; a weak D match, TRBD1 (6 bases). The V gene's germline CDR1 is LNHNV and CDR2 YYDKDF (reference sequence). This CDR3 has 16 residues. V lost 5 bases and J 3 bases, leaving 19 bases between the germline ends. CDR3 nucleotide sequence: TGTGCCACCAGCGGAGGCAGGGGACGAGGTTACTATGGCTACACCTTC. Amino acids: CATSGGRGRGYYGYTF.